This T cell receptor beta chain was captured in a study of cytomegalovirus exposure and HLA in healthy donors. Findings of the study overall: Later analysis associated a missense DCLRE1C variant with TCR beta V- and J-gene trimming.

13 Jbeta primers and 60 Vbeta primers were used for the PCR. The assay was immunoSEQ multiplex PCR, and TCRdb's table has in-frame clones only and misses some. The sample contains about 69,000 clones, around 70% of which appear only once. Healthy bone marrow donors made up the donors. For this clone: The antigen is undetermined.

This CDR3 is built from 15 residues. The V segment lost 6 bases and the J segment 5 bases; nucleotides outside the gene matches: 9. Germline V gives CDR1 MNHEY, CDR2 SMNVEV (reference sequence). The TCR comes from a woman aged 30 to 39 in good health and CMV-seronegative. The sequenced sample was PBMCs. The chain recombines TRBV27 with TRBJ2-2, with 7 bases that match TRBD1. The CDR3 protein is CASRSRGRWTGELFF. The CDR3 DNA sequence: TGTGCCAGCAGGTCTAGGGGGCGTTGGACCGGGGAGCTGTTTTTT.